The clone carrying this T cell receptor (beta chain) was recorded once. CDR3 size: 14 residues. V lost 3 bases to trimming and J lost 4 bases, with 12 bases between them. The germline V gene has CDR1 MDHEN and CDR2 SYDVKM. The data were obtained in a study of immune evolution from preneoplasia to lung adenocarcinoma. Method: immunoSEQ multiplex PCR; TCRdb's copy keeps in-frame clones and lacks some. The profile shows about 11,000 clones, about 79% of them singletons. Between about 2014 and 2018, patients underwent resection in Japan or China. Macro-dissection enriched premalignant or tumor cells before nucleic acid extraction.

The chain employs TRBV28 and TRBJ1-2, with D perhaps TRBD1 (6 bases). The sequenced material came from FFPE minimally invasive lung adenocarcinoma tissue. This TCR was recovered from a person aged 60-79 years with lung adenocarcinoma. The CDR3 DNA sequence: TGTGCCAGCAGTTTGAGTAACAGGGTCTATGGCTACACCTTC. Translated, it gives CASSLSNRVYGYTF.